Listed below are T cell receptor beta chains from one sample, sequenced in a study of T cell repertoires in cytomegalovirus infection. TCRdb used MiXCR to reprocess the reads, holding one entry per CDR3 protein. The sample has around 550,000 distinct CDR3 sequences, around a quarter seen once. The sequenced material came from PBMCs. The receptors shown here come from a human donor in good health (CMV status not recorded). Some clones in this sample may be carry-over from other donors' samples. The CDR3 runs from the conserved cysteine through the conserved F or W. The order of the fields is V gene, J gene, CDR3 protein.

TRBV18	TRBJ2-3	CASSTPVAGADTQYF
TRBV6-1	TRBJ2-2	CASSSTSGRAVTGELFF
TRBV6-2/TRBV6-3	TRBJ2-1	CASSPGGYYNEQFF
TRBV27	TRBJ2-1	CASSLGPGSEQFF
TRBV20-1	TRBJ2-6	CSARDWGGPGANVLTF
TRBV28	TRBJ2-1	CASRLAGRGGRDEQFF
TRBV28	TRBJ2-7	CASSTPGLAGREQYF
TRBV6-1	TRBJ1-1	CAIAPTLYTEAFF
TRBV4-1	TRBJ1-2	CASSPSTASSYGYTF
TRBV19	TRBJ1-1	CASSIASRRGREFTEAFF
TRBV6-5	TRBJ2-1	CASSYTSHEQFF
TRBV19	TRBJ2-7	CASNPRGENEQYF
TRBV5-1	TRBJ1-4	CASRTGTAGGKLFF
TRBV18	TRBJ2-7	CASSPPATIHEQYF
TRBV12-3/TRBV12-4	TRBJ2-3	CASPGAGGTDTQYF
TRBV7-2	TRBJ2-4	CASSLSQAGSKNIQYF
TRBV6-6	TRBJ1-2	CASSYSILQTGQPNYGYTF
TRBV6-5	TRBJ1-1	CASTLQGSTAAFF
TRBV20-1	TRBJ1-1	CSAGNRMNTEAFF
TRBV6-1	TRBJ1-1	CASNGATEAFF
TRBV19	TRBJ1-1	CASSMGEDPRRTEAFF
TRBV28	TRBJ2-5	CASSLNRGGVETQYF
TRBV6-2/TRBV6-3	TRBJ1-2	CASSHPDGAYTF
TRBV7-2	TRBJ1-2	CTSSPDGMISNYGYTF
TRBV4-2	TRBJ2-3	CASSQEDGTSMYF
TRBV6-5	TRBJ2-5	CASTRRTSGETQYF
TRBV18	TRBJ2-4	CASSPQSGKNIQYF
TRBV12-3/TRBV12-4	TRBJ2-7	CASSLGGSEQYF
TRBV28	TRBJ1-5	CASSRSDRVHQPQHF
TRBV4-2	TRBJ1-4	CASSGPTTNEKLFF
TRBV19	TRBJ1-4	CASSAGDRLINEKLFF
TRBV7-2	TRBJ2-3	CASSLEAVARGTQYF
TRBV6-6	TRBJ2-7	CASSYGGQGVEQYF
TRBV2	TRBJ2-3	CASNRGAADTQYF
TRBV7-9	TRBJ2-5	CASSLAPSGTQYF
TRBV6-5	TRBJ1-5	CASSRTLGQPQHF
TRBV7-2	TRBJ2-3	CASSEQESYTDTQYF
TRBV12-3/TRBV12-4	TRBJ1-5	CASSDFNQPQHF
TRBV4-3	TRBJ2-5	CASSQDRVAGGGRETQYF
TRBV6-2/TRBV6-3	TRBJ2-4	CASSLRAGLRDIQYF